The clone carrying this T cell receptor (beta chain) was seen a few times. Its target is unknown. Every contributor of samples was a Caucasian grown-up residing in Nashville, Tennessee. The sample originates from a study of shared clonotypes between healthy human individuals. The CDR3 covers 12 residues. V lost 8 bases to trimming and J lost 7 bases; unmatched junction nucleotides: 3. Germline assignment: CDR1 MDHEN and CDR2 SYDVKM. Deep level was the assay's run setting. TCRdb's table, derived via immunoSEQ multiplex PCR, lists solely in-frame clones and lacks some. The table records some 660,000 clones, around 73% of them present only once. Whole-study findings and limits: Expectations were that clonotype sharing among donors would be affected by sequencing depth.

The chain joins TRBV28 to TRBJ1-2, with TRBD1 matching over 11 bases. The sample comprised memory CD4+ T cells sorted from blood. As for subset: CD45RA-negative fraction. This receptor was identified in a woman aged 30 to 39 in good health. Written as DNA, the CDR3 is TGTGCCAGCGGACAGGGGGCGCGTGGCTACACCTTC. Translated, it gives CASGQGARGYTF.